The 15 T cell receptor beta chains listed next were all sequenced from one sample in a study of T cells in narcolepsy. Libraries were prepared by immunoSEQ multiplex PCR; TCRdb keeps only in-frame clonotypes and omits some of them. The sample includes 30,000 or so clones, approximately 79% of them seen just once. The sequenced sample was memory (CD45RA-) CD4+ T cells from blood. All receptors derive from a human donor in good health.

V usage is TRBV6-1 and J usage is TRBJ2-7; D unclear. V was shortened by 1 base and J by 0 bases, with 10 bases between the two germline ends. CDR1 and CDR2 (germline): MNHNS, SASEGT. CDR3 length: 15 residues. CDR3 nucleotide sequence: TGTGCCAGCAGTGAAGTAGGGCTGAGCTCCTACGAGCAGTACTTC. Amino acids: CASSEVGLSSYEQYF.

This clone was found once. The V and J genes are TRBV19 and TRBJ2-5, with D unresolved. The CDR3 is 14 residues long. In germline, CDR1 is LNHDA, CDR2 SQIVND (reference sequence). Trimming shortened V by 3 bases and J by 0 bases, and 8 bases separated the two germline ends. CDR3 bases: TGTGCCAGTAGTATCGGGCGGTACCAAGAGACCCAGTACTTC. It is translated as CASSIGRYQETQYF.

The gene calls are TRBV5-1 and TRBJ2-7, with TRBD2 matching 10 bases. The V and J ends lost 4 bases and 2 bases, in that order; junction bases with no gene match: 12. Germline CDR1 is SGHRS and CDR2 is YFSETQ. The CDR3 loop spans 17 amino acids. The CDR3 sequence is CASSPPSGGGPPYEQYF. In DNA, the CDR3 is TGCGCCAGCAGCCCTCCTAGCGGGGGAGGCCCCCCCTACGAGCAGTACTTC. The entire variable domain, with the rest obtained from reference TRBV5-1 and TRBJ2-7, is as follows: KAGVTQTPRYLIKTRGQQVTLSCSPISGHRSVSWYQQTPGQGLQFLFEYFSETQRNKGNFPGRFSGRQFSNSRSEMNVSTLELGDSALYLCASSPPSGGGPPYEQYFGPGTRLTVT.

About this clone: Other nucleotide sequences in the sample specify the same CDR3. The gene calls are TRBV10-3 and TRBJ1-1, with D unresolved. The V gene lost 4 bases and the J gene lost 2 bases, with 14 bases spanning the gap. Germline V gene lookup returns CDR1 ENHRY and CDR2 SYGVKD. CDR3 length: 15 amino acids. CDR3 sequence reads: CAISAEQQSNTEAFF. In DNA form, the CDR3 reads TGTGCCATCAGTGCCGAACAACAATCCAACACTGAAGCTTTCTTT.

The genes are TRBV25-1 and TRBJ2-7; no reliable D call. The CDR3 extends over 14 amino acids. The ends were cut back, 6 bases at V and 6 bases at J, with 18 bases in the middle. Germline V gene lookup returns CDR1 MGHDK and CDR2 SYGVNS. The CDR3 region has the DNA TGTGCCAGCAGGGCGGAGTTAAGGTCGTCCGAGCAGTACTTC. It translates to CASRAELRSSEQYF.

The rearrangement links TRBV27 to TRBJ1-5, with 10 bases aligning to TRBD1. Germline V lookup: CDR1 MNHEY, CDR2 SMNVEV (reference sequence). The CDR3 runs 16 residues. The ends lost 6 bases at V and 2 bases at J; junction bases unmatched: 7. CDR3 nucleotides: TGTGCCAGCAGCCCTTCGACAGGGGGCGGCAATCAGCCCCAGCATTTT. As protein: CASSPSTGGGNQPQHF.

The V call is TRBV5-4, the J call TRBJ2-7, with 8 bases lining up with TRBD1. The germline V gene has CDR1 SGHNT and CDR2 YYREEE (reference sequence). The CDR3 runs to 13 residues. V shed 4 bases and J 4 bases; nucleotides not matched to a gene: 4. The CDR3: CASSAGGQYEQYF. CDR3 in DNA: TGTGCCAGCAGCGCAGGGGGCCAGTACGAGCAGTACTTC.

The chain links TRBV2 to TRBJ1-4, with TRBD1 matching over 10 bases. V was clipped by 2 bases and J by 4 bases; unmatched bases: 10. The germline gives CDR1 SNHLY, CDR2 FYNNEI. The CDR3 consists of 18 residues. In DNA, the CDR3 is TGTGCCAGCAGTGAAAGCCCGGACAGGGGGTACGGTAATGAAAAACTGTTTTTT. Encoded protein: CASSESPDRGYGNEKLFF.

This chain's CDR3 is CASSEVWSASYEQYF. CDR3 nucleotide sequence: TGTGCCAGCAGTGAAGTGTGGTCAGCCTCCTACGAGCAGTACTTC. This chain connects TRBV6-1 to TRBJ2-7; D unclear. Trimming took 1 base from V and 0 from J, leaving 10 bases between them. Germline V gene data show CDR1 as MNHNS and CDR2 as SASEGT. The CDR3 sequence is 15 residues long.

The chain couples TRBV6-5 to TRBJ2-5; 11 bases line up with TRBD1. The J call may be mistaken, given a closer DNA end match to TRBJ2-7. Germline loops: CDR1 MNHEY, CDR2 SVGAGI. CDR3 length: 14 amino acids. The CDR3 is CASGTRDRGVEQYF. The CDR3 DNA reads TGTGCCAGCGGGACCAGGGACAGGGGGGTCGAGCAGTACTTC.

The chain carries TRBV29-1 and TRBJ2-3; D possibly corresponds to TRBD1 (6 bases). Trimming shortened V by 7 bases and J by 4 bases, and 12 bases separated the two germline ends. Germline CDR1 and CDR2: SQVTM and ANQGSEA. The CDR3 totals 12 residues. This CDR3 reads CSAIPGADTQYF. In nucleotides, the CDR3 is TGCAGCGCCATACCAGGGGCAGATACGCAGTATTTT.

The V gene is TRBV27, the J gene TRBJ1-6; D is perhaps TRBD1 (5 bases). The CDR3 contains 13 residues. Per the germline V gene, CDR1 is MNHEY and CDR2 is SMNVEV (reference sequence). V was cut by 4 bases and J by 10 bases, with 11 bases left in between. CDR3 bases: TGTGCCAGCAGTTCAGGGTTCGGATCACCCCTCCACTTT. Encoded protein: CASSSGFGSPLHF.

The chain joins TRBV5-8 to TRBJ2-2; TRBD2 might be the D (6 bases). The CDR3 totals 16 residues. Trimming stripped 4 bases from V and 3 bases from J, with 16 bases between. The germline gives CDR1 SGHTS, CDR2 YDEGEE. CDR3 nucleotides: TGTGCCAGCAGCCGACCTCTAGCGACCTACACCGGGGAGCTGTTTTTT. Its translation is CASSRPLATYTGELFF.

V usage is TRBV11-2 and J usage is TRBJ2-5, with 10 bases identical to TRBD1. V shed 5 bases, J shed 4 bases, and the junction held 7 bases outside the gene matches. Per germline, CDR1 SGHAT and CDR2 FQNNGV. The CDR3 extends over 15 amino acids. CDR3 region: CASSTSGTGAETQYF. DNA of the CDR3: TGTGCCAGCAGCACCTCCGGGACAGGGGCAGAGACCCAGTACTTC. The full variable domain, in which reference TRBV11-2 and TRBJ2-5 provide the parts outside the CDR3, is EAGVAQSPRYKIIEKRQSVAFWCNPISGHATLYWYQQILGQGPKLLIQFQNNGVVDDSQLPKDRFSAERLKGVDSTLKIQPAKLEDSAVYLCASSTSGTGAETQYFGPGTRLLVL.

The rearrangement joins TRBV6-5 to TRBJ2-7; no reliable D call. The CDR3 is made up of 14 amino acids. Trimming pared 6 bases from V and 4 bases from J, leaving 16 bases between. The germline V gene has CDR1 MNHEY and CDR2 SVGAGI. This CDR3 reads CASRPTATRYEQYF. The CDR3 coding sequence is TGTGCCAGCAGGCCGACCGCAACGCGGTACGAGCAGTACTTC.